One sample yielded the 30 T cell receptor beta chains listed below, sequenced in a study of T cells after yellow fever vaccination. TCRdb re-analysed the 5' RACE reads in MiXCR, keeping a single row per CDR3 protein. The repertoire has approximately 31,000 distinct CDR3 sequences, about 11% of them found once; the top ten carry about 12%. The sample in question was PBMCs, either bulk or a sorted T-cell subset (CD4+, CD8+, memory, or dextramer-sorted; not recorded which), obtained roughly 14 days after the first yellow fever vaccination. Receptors were obtained from a man younger than 35 who received the YFV17D yellow fever vaccine.

Note on this clonotype: One base away lies a much larger clone, so this may be a sequencing read error. The V call is TRBV20-1, the J call TRBJ2-5; 10 positions match TRBD2. This CDR3 has 13 residues. Germline V gives CDR1 DFQATT, CDR2 SNEGSKA (reference sequence). CDR3 nucleotide sequence: TGCAGGCCTAGCGGGGGCGACCACGAGACCCAGTACTTC. Protein sequence: CRPSGGDHETQYF.

About this clonotype: A much larger clone differs from this one at a single base, so this may be a read error. The chain has TRBV11-1 and TRBJ2-1, with D unclear. The CDR3 length is 12 residues. The V end lost 2 bases, the J end lost 9 bases, and 8 bases lay between the germline ends. Germline CDR1 is SGHAT and CDR2 is FQDESV (reference sequence). The CDR3 is CASSLSSFEQFF. The CDR3 coding sequence is TGTGCCAGCAGCTTATCTTCATTTGAGCAGTTCTTC.

At least ten counts were recorded for this clonotype. At one end the junction does not follow the germline gene, possibly because of a read error. The chain couples TRBV7-7 to TRBJ2-3; 8 nucleotides align to TRBD2. In germline, CDR1 is SSHAT, CDR2 FNYEAQ (reference sequence). The CDR3 extends over 15 amino acids. CDR3 sequence (DNA): TGTGCTAGCAGCTTAGGCGGGGGGCCCGGGGATACGCAGTATTTT. Translated, it gives CASSLGGGPGDTQYF.

This clonotype appeared many times. The rearrangement joins TRBV20-1 to TRBJ2-1; 9 bases are shared with TRBD1. CDR3 size: 15 residues. Germline V gene lookup returns CDR1 DFQATT and CDR2 SNEGSKA (reference sequence). With V trimmed by 5 bases and J by 8 bases, 13 bases remained unmatched. DNA of the CDR3: TGCAGTGCTGGAACCGGGACAGGGATTTGGGATGAGCAGTTCTTC. Translation: CSAGTGTGIWDEQFF.

This clonotype was found many times. The V and J genes are TRBV5-1 and TRBJ1-1; tentative D call: TRBD1 (5 bases). Germline loops: CDR1 SGHRS, CDR2 YFSETQ. CDR3 size: 17 residues. Trimming took 4 bases from V and 1 from J, leaving 20 bases between them. The CDR3 DNA is TGCGCCAGCAGCATTTTGATGGGGCGAGGTGGGAACACTGAAGCTTTCTTT. Encoded protein: CASSILMGRGGNTEAFF.

At least ten counts were recorded for this clonotype. The V call is TRBV5-1, the J call TRBJ1-3; no clear D. Germline V CDR1 and CDR2: SGHRS, YFSETQ. The CDR3 consists of 17 residues. V lost 4 bases and J 0 bases, leaving 17 bases between the germline ends. The CDR3 region is CASSPDRQGDSGNTIYF. As DNA, the CDR3 is TGCGCCAGCAGCCCCGACCGACAAGGCGACTCTGGAAACACCATATATTTT.

This clonotype is medium-sized in the sample. The chain recombines TRBV20-1 with TRBJ1-3; tentative D call: TRBD1 (5 bases). Trimming shortened V by 4 bases and J by 6 bases, and 16 bases separated the two germline ends. The CDR3 is made up of 14 amino acids. CDR1 DFQATT and CDR2 SNEGSKA come from the germline V gene (reference sequence). CDR3 DNA sequence: TGCAGTGCTAACCGGGACCTAGGGGTAAACACCATATATTTT. It encodes CSANRDLGVNTIYF.

This clonotype appeared many times. The CDR3 DNA is TGCGCCAGCAGCCAAGAGGGACAGAGCTCTTACGGAAAACTGTTTTTT. Residues: CASSQEGQSSYGKLFF. The rearrangement uses TRBV4-1 and TRBJ1-4; 7 bases agree with TRBD1. V shed 0 bases and J 10 bases; nucleotides not matched to a gene: 11. This CDR3 has 16 residues. CDR1 MGHRA and CDR2 YSYEKL come from the germline V gene.

This clonotype showed up many times. The V gene is TRBV11-2, the J gene TRBJ1-1, with D unresolved. Germline V gene lookup returns CDR1 SGHAT and CDR2 FQNNGV. The CDR3 contains 12 residues. V was trimmed by 0 bases and J by 8 bases, leaving 7 bases between them. The CDR3 DNA is TGTGCCAGCAGCTTAGAGTTCGGAGAAGCTTTCTTT. This sequence encodes CASSLEFGEAFF. The full variable domain, rest sourced from reference TRBV11-2 and TRBJ1-1, is EAGVAQSPRYKIIEKRQSVAFWCNPISGHATLYWYQQILGQGPKLLIQFQNNGVVDDSQLPKDRFSAERLKGVDSTLKIQPAKLEDSAVYLCASSLEFGEAFFGQGTRLTVV.

This clonotype was observed many times. This rearrangement joins TRBV7-2 to TRBJ2-5; D is unclear. The CDR3 is 12 amino acids. CDR1 is SGHTA, CDR2 FQGNSA, per germline. V was shortened by 0 bases and J by 5 bases, with 4 bases between the two germline ends. The CDR3 spells CASSLAPETQYF. The CDR3 DNA is TGTGCCAGCAGCTTAGCGCCGGAGACCCAGTACTTC.

In its sample, this clonotype was seen many times. The V and J genes are TRBV7-9 and TRBJ2-3; TRBD2 aligns across 7 bases. The CDR3 has 17 residues. J was trimmed by 2 bases and V by 5 bases; bases with no gene match: 13. Germline CDR1 and CDR2: SEHNR and FQNEAQ (reference sequence). This CDR3 reads CASSRAAGLPFTDTQYF. The CDR3 nucleotides are TGTGCCAGCAGCCGTGCGGCGGGACTACCCTTCACAGATACGCAGTATTTT.

This clonotype was counted ten times or more. The V call is TRBV12-3 or TRBV12-4, the J call TRBJ2-7, with D hard to call. This CDR3 contains 13 residues. The V gene lost 8 bases and the J gene lost 1 base, with 12 bases spanning the gap. The CDR3 loop is CASSKVPSYEQYF. CDR3 DNA: TGTGCCAGCTCTAAAGTACCTTCCTACGAGCAGTACTTC.

This clonotype counts as medium-sized (0.01 to 0.1%). This chain joins TRBV12-3 or TRBV12-4 and TRBJ1-1, with 11 bases lining up with TRBD1. The CDR3 spans 14 residues. V dropped 7 bases and J dropped 8; count of bases not matched to a gene: 9. The CDR3 reads CASIRTGGWTEAFF. In nucleotides, the CDR3 is TGTGCCAGCATTCGGACAGGGGGCTGGACGGAAGCTTTCTTT.

This clonotype was seen at least ten times. This chain uses TRBV7-7 with TRBJ2-2, with TRBD2 matching over 11 bases. V lost 8 bases and J lost 1; bases outside the gene matches: 3. The CDR3 loop spans 15 amino acids. Germline lookup yields CDR1 SSHAT and CDR2 FNYEAQ (reference sequence). This chain's CDR3 is CASGTSGVNTGELFF. CDR3 nucleotide sequence: TGTGCCAGCGGGACTAGCGGAGTGAACACCGGGGAGCTGTTTTTT. The complete variable domain, with remaining parts taken from reference TRBV7-7 and TRBJ2-2, reads GAGVSQSPRYKVTKRGQDVTLRCDPISSHATLYWYQQALGQGPEFLTYFNYEAQPDKSGLPSDRFSAERPEGSISTLTIQRTEQRDSAMYRCASGTSGVNTGELFFGEGSRLTVL.

This clonotype was seen repeatedly, ten times or more. The V and J genes are TRBV7-9 and TRBJ2-5, with 9 bases aligning to TRBD1. Losses at the gene ends were 7 bases for V and 5 bases for J; bases not matched to a gene: 17. Germline V CDR1 and CDR2: SEHNR, FQNEAQ (reference sequence). CDR3 length: 17 amino acids. The CDR3 reads CASTPGQGFVRRETQYF. The CDR3 coding sequence is TGTGCCAGCACACCGGGACAGGGCTTTGTTCGGCGGGAGACCCAGTACTTC.

This clonotype was picked up many times. The chain recombines TRBV7-9 with TRBJ2-1; a possible D gene is TRBD1 (6 bases). Trimming cost V 5 bases and J 10 bases, with 18 bases left between them. CDR1 is SEHNR and CDR2 is FQNEAQ in the germline V gene (reference sequence). The CDR3 length is 14 residues. CDR3 amino acids: CASSPSKGVGEQFF. The CDR3, as DNA: TGTGCCAGCAGCCCAAGCAAGGGGGTTGGCGAGCAGTTCTTC.

The gene calls are TRBV5-5 and TRBJ2-7; possible D gene TRBD1, 6 bases. The V end was cut by 4 bases, the J end by 6 bases, with 20 bases between. Germline assignment: CDR1 SGHKS and CDR2 YYEKEE (reference sequence). This CDR3 contains 15 residues. The DNA of the CDR3 is TGTGCCAGCAGCACTCCCGGGACATGGGCCCTCGAGCAGTACTTC. Its protein product is CASSTPGTWALEQYF.

In its sample, this clonotype was seen many times. The J gene is TRBJ1-2, the V gene TRBV12-3 or TRBV12-4, with 7 bases lining up with TRBD1. CDR3 size: 17 residues. Germline trimming cut 5 bases from V and 6 bases from J; bases unmatched to any gene: 18. The CDR3 DNA is TGTGCCAGCAGTAACCGGGACAGTTCAAAAGGTTTTCATGGCTACACCTTC. Translation gives CASSNRDSSKGFHGYTF.

This clonotype showed up many times. This chain joins TRBV7-2 and TRBJ1-1, with 10 positions matching TRBD1. In germline, CDR1 is SGHTA, CDR2 FQGNSA. The V gene end was trimmed by 5 bases and the J gene end by 8 bases; junction bases not matched to a gene: 8. CDR3 size: 14 residues. The CDR3 here is CASSRRTGGEEAFF. As DNA, the CDR3 is TGTGCCAGCAGCCGGAGGACAGGGGGAGAAGAAGCTTTCTTT.

Many counts were recorded for this clonotype. This chain connects TRBV6-2 or TRBV6-3 to TRBJ2-3, with no clear D. Trimming took off 4 bases at V and 6 bases at J, with 11 bases between the two ends. This CDR3 is built from 13 residues. Germline CDR1 and CDR2: MNHEY and SVGEGT. DNA of the CDR3: TGTGCCAGCAGTTCCAATGAGGCCGATACGCAGTATTTT. Protein product: CASSSNEADTQYF.

This clonotype has at least ten counts. The rearrangement links TRBV20-1 to TRBJ1-2; D remains unclear. Germline V gene sequence: CDR1 DFQATT, CDR2 SNEGSKA (reference sequence). The ends were cut back, 6 bases at V and 6 bases at J, with 17 bases in the middle. This CDR3 has 13 amino acids. CDR3 region: CSATLSVRDGYTF. The CDR3 DNA reads TGCAGTGCCACCCTATCCGTTAGGGATGGCTACACCTTC.

This clonotype was seen many times. The V call is TRBV20-1, the J call TRBJ1-5, with a tentative D call TRBD1 (6 bases). The germline gives CDR1 DFQATT, CDR2 SNEGSKA (reference sequence). The CDR3 sequence is 14 residues long. V was trimmed by 6 bases and J by 7 bases, leaving 19 bases between them. The DNA for the CDR3 is TGCAGTGCCGCGTCCGGACAGACCCAACAGCCCCAGCATTTT. Amino acids: CSAASGQTQQPQHF.

This clonotype appeared many times. V usage is TRBV4-2 and J usage is TRBJ1-2; D call uncertain. V lost 3 bases and J 14 bases, leaving 16 bases between the germline ends. This CDR3 has 12 residues. The V gene's germline CDR1 is LGHNA and CDR2 YNFKEQ. The CDR3 nucleotides are TGTGCCAGCAGCCAGGATGGACGGGTCCAAACCTTC. This translates into CASSQDGRVQTF.

The sample holds many counts of this clonotype. This chain links TRBV27 with TRBJ2-7, with unresolved D. The V end was cut by 1 base, the J end by 2 bases, with 15 bases between. The CDR3 runs 16 residues. CDR1 is MNHEY and CDR2 is SMNVEV in the germline V gene (reference sequence). Written as DNA, the CDR3 is TGTGCCAGCAGTTTATTGTTTCGAGGTGACCCCTACGAGCAGTACTTC. Amino acid sequence: CASSLLFRGDPYEQYF.

This clonotype was seen ten or more times. The V gene is TRBV2, the J gene TRBJ2-7; D assignment may be TRBD1 or TRBD2 (5 bases each). The V end was cut by 5 bases, the J end by 5 bases, with 10 bases between. Germline CDR1 is SNHLY and CDR2 is FYNNEI. The CDR3 sequence is 12 residues long. Here the CDR3 reads CASSSQGHEQYV. The CDR3 DNA follows: TGTGCCAGCAGTTCTCAGGGACACGAGCAGTACGTC.

This clonotype has a count of ten or more. This chain connects TRBV11-3 to TRBJ2-4; no firm D call. Trimming left V 1 base short and J 5 bases short, with 21 bases between. Germline CDR1 and CDR2: SGHNT and YENEEA. This CDR3 is built from 18 residues. The CDR3 DNA follows: TGTGCCAGCAGCTTAGTTGGCAGGAATATAAACAGACAAAACATTCAGTACTTC. It yields the protein CASSLVGRNINRQNIQYF. The full variable domain, with the rest looked up from reference TRBV11-3 and TRBJ2-4, is EAGVVQSPRYKIIEKKQPVAFWCNPISGHNTLYWYLQNLGQGPELLIRYENEEAVDDSQLPKDRFSAERLKGVDSTLKIQPAELGDSAVYLCASSLVGRNINRQNIQYFGAGTRLSVL.

This clonotype was found many times. CDR3 in DNA: TGTGCCAGCATCGCGCGAGGGACAGGGCTCAATGAGCAGTTCTTC. This codes for CASIARGTGLNEQFF. The chain carries TRBV12-3 or TRBV12-4 and TRBJ2-1, with 9 bases fitting TRBD1. Losses at the gene ends were 7 bases for V and 6 bases for J; bases not matched to a gene: 10. This CDR3 has 15 residues.

This clonotype appeared many times. The chain recombines TRBV15 with TRBJ1-1; D perhaps matches TRBD1 (6 bases). The CDR3 consists of 15 residues. Germline V gene sequence: CDR1 LNHNV, CDR2 YYDKDF (reference sequence). The V end was cut by 1 base, the J end by 0 bases, with 9 bases between. As DNA, the CDR3 is TGTGCCACCAGCAGAGCACAGGGAATGAACACTGAAGCTTTCTTT. Its translation is CATSRAQGMNTEAFF. Variable domain in full (rest from reference TRBV15 and TRBJ1-1): DAMVIQNPRYQVTQFGKPVTLSCSQTLNHNVMYWYQQKSSQAPKLLFHYYDKDFNNEADTPDNFQSRRPNTSFCFLDIRSPGLGDTAMYLCATSRAQGMNTEAFFGQGTRLTVV.

The table lists this clonotype with many counts. The chain links TRBV5-1 to TRBJ2-2, with D tentatively TRBD1 (5 bases). V was cut by 4 bases and J by 2 bases, with 9 bases left in between. Germline V lookup: CDR1 SGHRS, CDR2 YFSETQ. This CDR3 region has 14 residues. CDR3 nucleotides: TGCGCCAGCAGCCGAGGACACAACACCGGGGAGCTGTTTTTT. This sequence encodes CASSRGHNTGELFF.

This clonotype was detected many times. The V call is TRBV24-1, the J call TRBJ2-1; no reliable D call. Germline V lookup: CDR1 KGHDR, CDR2 SFDVKD. V lost 4 bases, J lost 11 bases, and 8 bases lay in between. This CDR3 comprises 11 residues. CDR3 sequence (DNA): TGTGCCACCAGTGAGTCGGAGAAGCAGTTCTTC. Its protein product is CATSESEKQFF.